Below, 4 T cell receptor beta chains from the same sample are listed, as sequenced in a study of CD8 T cells in ankylosing spondylitis (dated by TCRdb to 2017 to 2019). Library generation was performed with 5' RACE. TCRdb records Illumina HiSeq 2500 as the sequencer. In-frame beta chains were kept once TCRdb had trimmed the public reads at Q25 with fastp and called clones with MiXCR. Here each entry gathers all rows of one CDR3 protein and keeps the most common genes and DNA. In all, the sample holds about 69,000 distinct CDR3 sequences, and approximately 5% of those were seen once. The ten largest clones take up over 2% of the sample. The sample comprised blood, either unsorted or a sorted T cell fraction (not recorded which). The receptor source for this set is a male donor with ankylosing spondylitis or in good health (not recorded which).

This clonotype was observed at least ten times. The rearrangement uses TRBV20-1 and TRBJ1-1; D gene uncertain. Between the trimmed V and J ends, which lost 4 bases and 2 bases, there was a span of 8 bases. CDR3 length equals 12 residues. Germline values: CDR1 DFQATT, CDR2 SNEGSKA (reference sequence). The CDR3 protein is CSAKVLNTEAFF. CDR3 nucleotides: TGCAGTGCTAAGGTTTTAAACACTGAAGCTTTCTTT.

The sample holds many counts of this clonotype. The rearrangement joins TRBV7-2 to TRBJ2-2; 9 positions agree with TRBD2. Trimming at V came to 1 base and at J to 3 bases, leaving 6 bases not matched to a gene. Looked up from germline, CDR1 is SGHTA and CDR2 is FQGNSA. This CDR3 region has 17 residues. The CDR3 nucleotides read TGTGCCAGCAGCTTAGGTCGGATAGCGGGGGACACCGGGGAGCTGTTTTTT. Its protein is CASSLGRIAGDTGELFF. Drawing the rest from reference TRBV7-2 and TRBJ2-2, the complete variable domain is GAGVSQSPSNKVTEKGKDVELRCDPISGHTALYWYRQSLGQGLEFLIYFQGNSAPDKSGLPSDRFSAERTGGSVSTLTIQRTQQEDSAVYLCASSLGRIAGDTGELFFGEGSRLTVL.

This clonotype was recorded at least ten times. The genes are TRBV20-1 and TRBJ2-4; D may be TRBD1 (5 bases). CDR3 length equals 12 residues. Trimming removed 5 bases from V and 8 bases from J, with 13 bases in between. Germline CDR1 and CDR2: DFQATT and SNEGSKA (reference sequence). The CDR3 reads CSAPPGQDIQYF. CDR3 coding DNA: TGCAGTGCTCCACCAGGGCAAGACATTCAGTACTTC.

Ten or more counts support this clonotype. The chain joins TRBV5-1 to TRBJ1-6, with D unclear. The CDR3 covers 14 residues. Deletions cut 4 bases from V and 8 bases from J, with 13 bases between. Per the germline V gene, CDR1 is SGHRS and CDR2 is YFSETQ. The CDR3 reads CASSQQEPDSPLHF. The CDR3 nucleotides are TGCGCCAGCAGCCAGCAGGAGCCCGATTCACCCCTCCACTTT.